A single sample is the source of the 5 T cell receptor beta chains below, sequenced in a study of beta chain features in type 1 diabetes. Whole-study results and caveats: Shortening of TCRB CDR3s, moderate but significant, appeared in all four CD4+ subsets of Type 1 diabetes patients.

Expressed TCRB transcripts were sequenced because the entire RNA isolate underwent reverse transcription. The table came from immunoSEQ multiplex PCR; TCRdb's copy has only in-frame clones and leaves some out. The data hold roughly 130,000 clones, with 16% observed a single time. Antigens for these TCRs are unknown. Sequenced input: central memory CD4+ T cells from blood. The receptors here all came from a young man with type 1 diabetes.

This clone has more than one count but fewer than ten. The rearrangement links TRBV2 to TRBJ1-4, with unresolved D. Looked up from germline, CDR1 is SNHLY and CDR2 is FYNNEI. This CDR3 region has 12 residues. Trimming took off 3 bases at V and 7 bases at J, with 6 bases between the two ends. CDR3 nucleotide sequence: TGTGCCAGCAGTGACCTAGCTGAAAAACTGTTTTTT. It codes for CASSDLAEKLFF.

The chain joins TRBV27 to TRBJ1-2; perhaps TRBD1 as D (5 bases). CDR3 size: 12 residues. Trimming stripped 6 bases from V and 7 bases from J, with 12 bases between. Germline CDR1 is MNHEY and CDR2 is SMNVEV (reference sequence). This CDR3 is CASSPKGTGYTF. For the CDR3, the DNA is TGTGCCAGCAGCCCCAAAGGGACTGGCTACACCTTC.

CDR3 nucleotides: TGTGCCAGCAGCTTGGAGGATGAAAAACTGTTTTTT. Its protein product is CASSLEDEKLFF. V usage is TRBV5-4 and J usage is TRBJ1-4; D is unclear. Trimming pared 0 bases from V and 6 bases from J, leaving 3 bases between. The CDR3 has 12 residues. The germline gives CDR1 SGHNT, CDR2 YYREEE (reference sequence).

This sequence joins TRBV7-2 and TRBJ1-1; 7 bases are a match to TRBD1. J lost 4 bases, V lost 4 bases, and 9 bases had no gene match. Germline V gene sequence: CDR1 SGHTA, CDR2 FQGNSA. This CDR3 spans 15 amino acids. The chain's CDR3 is CASSSVSAGGTEAFF. CDR3 nucleotides: TGTGCCAGCAGCTCGGTGTCGGCAGGGGGCACTGAAGCTTTCTTT.

V usage is TRBV7-2 and J usage is TRBJ2-3; possibly TRBD1 for D (5 bases). Trimming shortened V by 0 bases and J by 1 base, and 8 bases separated the two germline ends. The CDR3 has 15 residues. CDR1 is SGHTA and CDR2 is FQGNSA in the germline V gene. Here the CDR3 reads CASSLARVGTDTQYF. The CDR3 bases are TGTGCCAGCAGCTTAGCCAGGGTGGGCACAGATACGCAGTATTTT.